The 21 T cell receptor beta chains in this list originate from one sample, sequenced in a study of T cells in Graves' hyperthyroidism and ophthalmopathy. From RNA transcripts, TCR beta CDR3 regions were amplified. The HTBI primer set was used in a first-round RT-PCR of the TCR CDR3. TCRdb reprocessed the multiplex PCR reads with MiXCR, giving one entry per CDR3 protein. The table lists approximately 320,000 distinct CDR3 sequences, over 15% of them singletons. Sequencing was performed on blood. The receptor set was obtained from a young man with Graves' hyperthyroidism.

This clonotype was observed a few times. DNA of the CDR3: TGTGCCAGCAGCTTGGACCTAGACACAGGGGCCCCTAACTATGGCTACACCTTC. Protein: CASSLDLDTGAPNYGYTF. The V call is TRBV5-6, the J call TRBJ1-2; 7 nucleotides agree with TRBD1. The germline V gene encodes CDR1 SGHDT and CDR2 YYEEEE. The CDR3 sequence is 18 residues long. With V trimmed by 0 bases and J by 0 bases, 11 bases remained unmatched.

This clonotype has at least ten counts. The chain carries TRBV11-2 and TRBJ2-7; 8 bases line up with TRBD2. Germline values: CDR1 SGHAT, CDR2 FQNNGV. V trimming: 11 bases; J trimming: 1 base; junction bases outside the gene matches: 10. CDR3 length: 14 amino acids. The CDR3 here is CASRVASGSYEQYF. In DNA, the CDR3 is TGTGCCTCCAGGGTGGCTAGCGGGTCCTACGAGCAGTACTTC.

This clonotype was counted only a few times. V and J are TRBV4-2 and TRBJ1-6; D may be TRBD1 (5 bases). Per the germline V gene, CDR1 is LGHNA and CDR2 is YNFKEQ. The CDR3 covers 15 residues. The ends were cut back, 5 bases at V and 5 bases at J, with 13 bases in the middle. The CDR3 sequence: CASSLRTHDNSPLHF. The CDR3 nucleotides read TGTGCCAGCAGCTTACGGACACACGATAATTCACCCCTCCACTTT.

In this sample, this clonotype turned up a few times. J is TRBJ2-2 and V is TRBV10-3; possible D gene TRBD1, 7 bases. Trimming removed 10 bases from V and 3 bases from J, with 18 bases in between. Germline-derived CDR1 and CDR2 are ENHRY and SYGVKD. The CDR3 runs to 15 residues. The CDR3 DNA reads TGTGCCACCCGACCAGGGGGGCGCCACACCGGGGAGCTGTTTTTT. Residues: CATRPGGRHTGELFF.

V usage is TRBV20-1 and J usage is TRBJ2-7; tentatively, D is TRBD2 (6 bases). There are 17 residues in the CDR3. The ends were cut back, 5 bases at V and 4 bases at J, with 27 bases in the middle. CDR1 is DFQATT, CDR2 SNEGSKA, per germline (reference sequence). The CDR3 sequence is CSAGGTGLGPMPYEQYF. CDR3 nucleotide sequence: TGCAGTGCTGGAGGGACGGGGTTGGGCCCAATGCCGTACGAGCAGTACTTC.

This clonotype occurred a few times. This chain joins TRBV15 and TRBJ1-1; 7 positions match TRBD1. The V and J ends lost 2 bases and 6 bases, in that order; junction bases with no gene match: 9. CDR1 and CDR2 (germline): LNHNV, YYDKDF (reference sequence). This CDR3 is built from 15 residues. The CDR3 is CATSRPKTGHAEAFF. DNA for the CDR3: TGTGCCACCAGCAGACCTAAGACAGGGCACGCTGAAGCTTTCTTT.

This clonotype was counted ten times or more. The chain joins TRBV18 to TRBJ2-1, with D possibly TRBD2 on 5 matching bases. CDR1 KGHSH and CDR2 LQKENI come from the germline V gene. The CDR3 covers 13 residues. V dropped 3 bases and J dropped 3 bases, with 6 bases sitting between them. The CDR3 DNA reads TGTGCCAGCTCACCTCGGGACTACAATGAGCAGTTCTTC. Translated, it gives CASSPRDYNEQFF.

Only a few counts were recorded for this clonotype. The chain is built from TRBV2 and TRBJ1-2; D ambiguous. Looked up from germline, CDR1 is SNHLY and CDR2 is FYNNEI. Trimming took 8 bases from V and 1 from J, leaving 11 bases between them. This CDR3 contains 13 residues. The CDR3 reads CASLDLDNYGYTF. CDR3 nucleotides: TGTGCCAGCCTTGATTTGGATAACTATGGCTACACCTTC.

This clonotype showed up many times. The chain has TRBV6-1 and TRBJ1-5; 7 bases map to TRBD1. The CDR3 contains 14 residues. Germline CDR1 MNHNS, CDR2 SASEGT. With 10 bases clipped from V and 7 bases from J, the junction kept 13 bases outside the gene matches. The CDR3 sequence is CAISSQGVRQPQHF. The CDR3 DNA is TGTGCCATCTCATCTCAGGGGGTCAGGCAGCCCCAGCATTTT.

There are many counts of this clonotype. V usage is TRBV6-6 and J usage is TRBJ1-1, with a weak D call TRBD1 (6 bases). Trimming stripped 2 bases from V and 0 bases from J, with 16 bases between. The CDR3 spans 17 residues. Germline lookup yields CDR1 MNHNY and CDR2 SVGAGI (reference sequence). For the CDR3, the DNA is TGTGCCAGCAGTTACGGGGACACGGTGGGGCTGAACACTGAAGCTTTCTTT. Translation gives CASSYGDTVGLNTEAFF.

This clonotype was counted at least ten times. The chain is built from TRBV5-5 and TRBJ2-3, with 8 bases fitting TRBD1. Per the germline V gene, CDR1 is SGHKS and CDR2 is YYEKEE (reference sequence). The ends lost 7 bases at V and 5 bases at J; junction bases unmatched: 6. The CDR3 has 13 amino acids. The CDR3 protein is CASSTGAVDTQYF. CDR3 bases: TGTGCCAGCTCGACAGGGGCGGTAGATACGCAGTATTTT.

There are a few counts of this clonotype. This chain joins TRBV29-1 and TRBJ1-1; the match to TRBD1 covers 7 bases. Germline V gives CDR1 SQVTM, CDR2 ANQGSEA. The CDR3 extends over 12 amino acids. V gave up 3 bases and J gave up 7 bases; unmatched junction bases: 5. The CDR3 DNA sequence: TGCAGCGTTGAGAGGGGGGACAGTGAAGCTTTCTTT. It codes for CSVERGDSEAFF. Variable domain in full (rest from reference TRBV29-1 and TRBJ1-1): SAVISQKPSRDICQRGTSLTIQCQVDSQVTMMFWYRQQPGQSLTLIATANQGSEATYESGFVIDKFPISRPNLTFSTLTVSNMSPEDSSIYLCSVERGDSEAFFGQGTRLTVV.

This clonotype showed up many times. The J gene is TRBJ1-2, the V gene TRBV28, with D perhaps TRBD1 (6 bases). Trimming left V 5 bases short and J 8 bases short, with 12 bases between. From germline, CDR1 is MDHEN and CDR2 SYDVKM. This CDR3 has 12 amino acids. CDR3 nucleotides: TGTGCCAGCAGTGCCAACAGGGTGGGCTACACCTTC. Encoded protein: CASSANRVGYTF.

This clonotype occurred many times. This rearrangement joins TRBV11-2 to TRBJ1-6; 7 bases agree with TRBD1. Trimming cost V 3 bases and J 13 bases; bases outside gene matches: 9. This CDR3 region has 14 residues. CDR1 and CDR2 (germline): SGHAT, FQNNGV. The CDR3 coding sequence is TGTGCCAGCAGCTTGGACAGGCTGTTGTTCCCCCTCCACTTT. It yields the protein CASSLDRLLFPLHF.

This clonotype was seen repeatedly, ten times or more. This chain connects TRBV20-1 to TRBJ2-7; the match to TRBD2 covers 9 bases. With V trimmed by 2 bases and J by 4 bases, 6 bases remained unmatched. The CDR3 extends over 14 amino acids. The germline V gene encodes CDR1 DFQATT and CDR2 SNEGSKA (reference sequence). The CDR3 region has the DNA TGCAGTGCTAGATTAGCGGGAGTACAGTACGAGCAGTACTTC. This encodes CSARLAGVQYEQYF.

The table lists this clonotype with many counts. This CDR3 is CASSPGLAPDNEQFF. CDR3 in DNA: TGTGCCAGCAGCCCGGGACTAGCGCCCGACAATGAGCAGTTCTTC. V gene TRBV7-9 combines with J gene TRBJ2-1; the match to TRBD2 covers 10 bases. This CDR3 contains 15 residues. CDR1 SEHNR and CDR2 FQNEAQ come from the germline V gene (reference sequence). The trim removed 5 bases at V and 5 bases at J, leaving 6 bases unmatched.

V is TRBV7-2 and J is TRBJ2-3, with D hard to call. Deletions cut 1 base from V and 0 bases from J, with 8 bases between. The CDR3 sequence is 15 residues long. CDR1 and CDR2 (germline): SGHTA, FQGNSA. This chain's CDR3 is CASSLEPASTDTQYF. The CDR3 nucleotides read TGTGCCAGCAGCTTAGAGCCCGCCAGCACAGATACGCAGTATTTT.

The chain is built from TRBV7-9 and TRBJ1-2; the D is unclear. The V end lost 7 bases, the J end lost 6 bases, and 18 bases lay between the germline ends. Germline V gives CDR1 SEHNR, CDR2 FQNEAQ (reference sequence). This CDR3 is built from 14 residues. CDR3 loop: CASTPSRAGDGYTF. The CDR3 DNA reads TGTGCCAGCACCCCATCAAGGGCTGGGGATGGCTACACCTTC.

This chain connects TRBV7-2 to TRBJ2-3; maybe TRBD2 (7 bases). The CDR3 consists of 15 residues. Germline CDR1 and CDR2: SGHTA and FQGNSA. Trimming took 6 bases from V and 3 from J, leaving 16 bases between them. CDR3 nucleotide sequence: TGTGCCAGCAGGAGGGGGGGCCGTAGAACAGATACGCAGTATTTT. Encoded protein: CASRRGGRRTDTQYF.

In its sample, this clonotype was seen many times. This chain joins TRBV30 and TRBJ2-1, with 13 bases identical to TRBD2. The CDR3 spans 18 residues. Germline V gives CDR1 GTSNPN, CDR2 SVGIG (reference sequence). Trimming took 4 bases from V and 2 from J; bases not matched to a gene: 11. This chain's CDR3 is CAWIPGLAGFKAYNEQFF. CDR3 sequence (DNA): TGTGCCTGGATCCCGGGACTAGCGGGATTTAAGGCCTACAATGAGCAGTTCTTC. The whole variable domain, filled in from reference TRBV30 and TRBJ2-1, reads SQTIHQWPATLVQPVGSPLSLECTVEGTSNPNLYWYRQAAGRGLQLLFYSVGIGQISSEVPQNLSASRPQDRQFILSSKKLLLSDSGFYLCAWIPGLAGFKAYNEQFFGPGTRLTVL.

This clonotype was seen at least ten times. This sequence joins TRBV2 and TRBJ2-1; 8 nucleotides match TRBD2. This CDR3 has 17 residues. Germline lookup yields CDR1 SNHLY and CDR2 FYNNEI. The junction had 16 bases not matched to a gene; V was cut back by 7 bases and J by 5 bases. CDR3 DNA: TGTGCCAGCAACCCAACCGCAGCGGGAGTAGGGGACAATGAGCAGTTCTTC. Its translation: CASNPTAAGVGDNEQFF.